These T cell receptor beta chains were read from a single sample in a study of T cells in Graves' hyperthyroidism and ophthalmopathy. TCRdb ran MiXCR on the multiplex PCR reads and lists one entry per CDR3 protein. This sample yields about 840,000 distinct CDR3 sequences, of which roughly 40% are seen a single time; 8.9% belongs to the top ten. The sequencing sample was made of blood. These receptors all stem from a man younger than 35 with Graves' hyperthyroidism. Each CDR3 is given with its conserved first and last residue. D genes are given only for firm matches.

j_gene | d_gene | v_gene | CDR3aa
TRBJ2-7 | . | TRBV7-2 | CASSSVAEFYEQYF
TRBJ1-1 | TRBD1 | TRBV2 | CASVLGQGDTEAFF
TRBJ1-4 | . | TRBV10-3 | CAIGLRVESGEKLFF
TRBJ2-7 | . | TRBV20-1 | CSARPHGQYEQYF
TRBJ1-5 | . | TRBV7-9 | CASNSISNQPQHF
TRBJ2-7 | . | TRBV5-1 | CASSLVADQYF
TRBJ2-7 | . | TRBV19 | CASSMSGGLYEQYF
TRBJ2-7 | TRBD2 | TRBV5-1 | CASSLSSGGYEQYF
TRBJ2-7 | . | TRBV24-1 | CATSDGAGFEQYF
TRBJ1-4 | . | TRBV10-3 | CAISGTSHGGNEKLFF
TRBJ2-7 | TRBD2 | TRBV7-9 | CASSAGGANEQYF
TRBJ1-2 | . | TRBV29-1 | CSVIKGGYTF
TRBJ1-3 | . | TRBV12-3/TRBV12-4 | CASSLDGVTTIYF
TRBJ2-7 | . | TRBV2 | CASGWGPDEQYF
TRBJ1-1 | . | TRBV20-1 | CSARTAQPPVGNTEAFF
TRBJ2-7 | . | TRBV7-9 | CASSQVGTGSLNYEQYF
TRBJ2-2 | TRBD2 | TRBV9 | CASTLGTSEPGELFF
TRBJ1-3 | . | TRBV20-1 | CSVKGGSGNTIYF
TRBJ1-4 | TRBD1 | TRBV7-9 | CASSPTTGGTEKLFF
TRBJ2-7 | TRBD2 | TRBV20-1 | CSARGAGGFDDEQYF
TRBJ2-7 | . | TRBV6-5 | CASRQSGGEQYF
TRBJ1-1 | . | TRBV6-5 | CASSKTPGWMNTEAFF
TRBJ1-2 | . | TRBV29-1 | CSVVSPPNYGYTF
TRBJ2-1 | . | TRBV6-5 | CASSTSEVFTYNEQFF
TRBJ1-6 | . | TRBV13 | CASSFPGGSPLHF
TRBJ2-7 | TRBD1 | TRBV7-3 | CASSRRQGDPYEQYF
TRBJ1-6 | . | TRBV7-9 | CASSHVFTYSPLHF
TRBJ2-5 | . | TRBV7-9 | CASSGGLGGETQYF
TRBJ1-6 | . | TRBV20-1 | CSASIMGEYYNSPLHF
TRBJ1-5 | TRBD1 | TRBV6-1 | CASSGGQGQPQHF
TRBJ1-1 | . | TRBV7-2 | CASSPLTGNTEAFF
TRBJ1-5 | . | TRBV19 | CASSPRTNQPQHF
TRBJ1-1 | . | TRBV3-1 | CASSVDPGRTEAFF
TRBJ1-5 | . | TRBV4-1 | CASSQGDMSNQPQHF
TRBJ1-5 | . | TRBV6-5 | CASRVGGSNQPQHF
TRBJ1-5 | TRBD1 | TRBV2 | CASSRLETGTYQPQHF
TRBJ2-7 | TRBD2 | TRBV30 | CAWTPISTSRSSEQYF
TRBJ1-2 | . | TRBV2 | CASRKGVGGYTF
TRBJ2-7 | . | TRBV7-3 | CASGTGPTYEQYF
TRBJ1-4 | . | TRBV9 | CASSVASGVGEKLFF
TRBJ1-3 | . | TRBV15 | CATSREQFSGNTIYF
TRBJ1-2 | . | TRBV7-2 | CASSLVPPANGGGGYTF
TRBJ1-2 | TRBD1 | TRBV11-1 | CASSVQGTGTGGYTF
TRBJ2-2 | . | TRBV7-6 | CASSLYGQYTGELFF
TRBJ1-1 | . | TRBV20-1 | CSARPIRYNTEAFF
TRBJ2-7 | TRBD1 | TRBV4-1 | CASSQVGGQGRHEQYF
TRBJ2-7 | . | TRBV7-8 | CASSPEGGHLREQYF
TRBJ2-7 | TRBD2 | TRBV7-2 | CASSPGVAGGHGIYEQYF
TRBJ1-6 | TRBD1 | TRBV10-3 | CARGSGTDSSPLHF
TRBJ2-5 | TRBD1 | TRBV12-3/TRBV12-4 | CASSPFFRGRRETQYF
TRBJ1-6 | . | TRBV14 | CASSQEEGPNSPLHF
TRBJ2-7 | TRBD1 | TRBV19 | CASSIGQGVGYEQYF
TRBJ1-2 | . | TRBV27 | CASSRSRNYGYTF
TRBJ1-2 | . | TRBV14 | CASSQDQAGYGYTF
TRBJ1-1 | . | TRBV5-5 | CASSFSSQGPNTEAFF
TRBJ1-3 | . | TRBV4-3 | CASSQVSNSGNTIYF
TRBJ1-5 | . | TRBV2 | CASSEWEGALGQPQHF
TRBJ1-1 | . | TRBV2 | CASSALGLNTEAFF
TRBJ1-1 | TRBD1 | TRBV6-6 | CASSRRTGGTEAFF